The present entry profiles one TCR beta chain with its context. Its cognate antigen is unknown. The entry originates in a study of CXCR3-negative and CXCR3-positive naive CD8 T cells. Study as a whole: Libraries each contributed about 1.5 +/- 0.3 million TRB reads, for roughly 140 million in total. Findings and limits, study-wide: Higher TRB CDR3 hydrophobicity marked CXCR3-positive naive cells relative to CXCR3-negative naive cells. In both naive subsets diversity was comparably high, whereas memory CD8+ cells showed much lower diversity.

Each CD8+ T cell subset was sorted in triplicate, approximately 300,000 cells each. 5' RACE that incorporated UMI labels was used to prepare the TRB cDNA libraries. TCRdb reprocessed the 5' RACE reads, with one entry per CDR3 protein and no DNA. In total, the table holds roughly 89,000 distinct CDR3 sequences. The source of this sequence is a human donor in good health. Some clones in this sample may be carry-over from other donors' samples. The specimen was naive CXCR3- CD8+ T cells from blood. As to subset: CD45RO-CCR7+CD27+CD95- naive CD8+ T cells lacking CXCR3 (TNR3-).

Here the CDR3 reads CASSYSKGASTEAFF. The chain combines TRBV6-5 with TRBJ1-1; TCRdb picks TRBD1, but there is no DNA to check that call. The CDR3 has 15 amino acids. In germline, CDR1 is MNHEY, CDR2 SVGAGI.